This is a list of T cell receptor beta chains from one sample in a study of blood T cell repertoires in COVID-19. Sequencing was performed with immunoSEQ multiplex PCR; in TCRdb, only in-frame clones are kept and a portion is missing. The data hold around 170,000 clones, with 85% to 95% observed a single time. The sample was peripheral blood. These receptors came from a man aged 50 to 60 with acute or convalescent COVID-19. The CDR3 runs from the conserved cysteine through the conserved F or W. Fields, in order: clone size, J gene, V gene, D gene, CDR3 protein, CDR3 DNA. D genes are given only for firm matches. Clone size, where shown, is once, few, many, or a class for clones that have expanded.

size: -; J: TRBJ2-1; V: TRBV7-2; D: TRBD1; CDR3: CASSWDRDSYNEQFF; DNA: TGTGCCAGCAGCTGGGACAGGGACTCCTACAATGAGCAGTTCTTC
size: -; J: TRBJ1-5; V: TRBV6-4; D: -; CDR3: CASSVSFSNQPQHF; DNA: TGTGCCAGCAGTGTATCCTTTAGCAATCAGCCCCAGCATTTT
size: -; J: TRBJ2-7; V: TRBV28; D: TRBD1; CDR3: CASSSTGWEQYF; DNA: TGTGCCAGCAGTTCGACAGGGTGGGAGCAGTACTTC
size: -; J: TRBJ1-1; V: TRBV6-4; D: -; CDR3: CASSDFSRNTEAFF; DNA: TGTGCCAGCAGTGACTTTTCCCGGAACACTGAAGCTTTCTTT
size: -; J: TRBJ2-3; V: TRBV3-1/TRBV3-2; D: -; CDR3: CASSRSSAAVRTDTQYF; DNA: TGTGCCAGCAGCCGCAGTTCGGCAGCGGTACGCACAGATACGCAGTATTTT
size: few; J: TRBJ1-2; V: TRBV6-1; D: -; CDR3: CASSEAGRVLGYTF; DNA: TGTGCCAGCAGTGAAGCCGGGAGGGTTTTAGGCTACACCTTC
size: -; J: TRBJ2-5; V: TRBV24-1; D: TRBD2; CDR3: CATSDSPGLAGGLETQYF; DNA: TGTGCCACCAGTGATTCCCCTGGACTAGCGGGGGGGCTCGAGACCCAGTACTTC
size: -; J: TRBJ2-1; V: TRBV2; D: TRBD2; CDR3: CASSVNSGGAFEQFF; DNA: TGTGCCAGCAGTGTCAATAGCGGGGGGGCATTTGAGCAGTTCTTC
size: -; J: TRBJ1-6; V: TRBV27; D: -; CDR3: CASRVAGYESYNSPLHF; DNA: TGTGCCAGCAGGGTTGCAGGGTATGAGTCCTATAATTCACCCCTCCACTTT
size: -; J: TRBJ1-4; V: TRBV18; D: TRBD1; CDR3: CASSPQGVPNEKLFF; DNA: TGTGCCAGCTCACCCCAGGGGGTCCCTAATGAAAAACTGTTTTTT